The rows below give T cell receptor beta chains drawn from one sample of a study of read filtering for tumor transcriptome and immune sequencing. TCRdb re-analysed the reads in MiXCR, keeping a single row per CDR3 protein. The sample carries around 130,000 distinct CDR3 sequences, roughly 13% recorded once. Sequencing input: a population of CD138-negative cells sorted from bone marrow. All receptors derive from a donor aged 40 or over with multiple myeloma. Each CDR3 is given with its conserved first and last residue. The D gene is left open where the match is weak. A clone size is listed for some rows: how often the clone was seen (once, few, many), or a class if it is expanded.

cdr3_nt: TGTGCCTGGAGTCCCACCGCGGTCTATGGCTACACCTTC; cdr3_aa: CAWSPTAVYGYTF; j_call: TRBJ1-2; d_call: NA; clone_size: NA; v_call: TRBV30
cdr3_nt: TGCAGTGCTAGATTGGGGGCCGCTAATGAAAAACTGTTTTTT; cdr3_aa: CSARLGAANEKLFF; j_call: TRBJ1-4; d_call: NA; clone_size: many; v_call: TRBV20-1
cdr3_nt: TGTGCCAGCACCTCCCTTCGAACGGTCGCAGATACGCAGTATTTT; cdr3_aa: CASTSLRTVADTQYF; j_call: TRBJ2-3; d_call: NA; clone_size: few; v_call: TRBV27
cdr3_nt: TGCGCCAGCAGCCAAGAAGGGACGGTCGGAAACACCATATATTTT; cdr3_aa: CASSQEGTVGNTIYF; j_call: TRBJ1-3; d_call: NA; clone_size: NA; v_call: TRBV4-1
cdr3_nt: TGTGCCAGCAGCTTAGTTGCGGGAAACACAGATACGCAGTATTTT; cdr3_aa: CASSLVAGNTDTQYF; j_call: TRBJ2-3; d_call: NA; clone_size: NA; v_call: TRBV7-2
cdr3_nt: TGTGCCAGCAGCCGAAGCAGGACAGGGGGTAACTCTGGAAACACCATATATTTT; cdr3_aa: CASSRSRTGGNSGNTIYF; j_call: TRBJ1-3; d_call: TRBD1; clone_size: NA; v_call: TRBV7-2
cdr3_nt: TGTGCCACCTCTTCTCAACAGGAGACAAGTTCACCCCTCCACTTT; cdr3_aa: CATSSQQETSSPLHF; j_call: TRBJ1-6; d_call: NA; clone_size: few; v_call: TRBV28
cdr3_nt: TGTGCCAGCAGTTTATTAGGGGGGCTCTCCGAAAAACTGTTTTTT; cdr3_aa: CASSLLGGLSEKLFF; j_call: TRBJ1-4; d_call: NA; clone_size: many; v_call: TRBV12-3/TRBV12-4
cdr3_nt: TGTGCCAGCAGCCCACAGGGGCACGGGGCCGGGGAGCTGTTTTTT; cdr3_aa: CASSPQGHGAGELFF; j_call: TRBJ2-2; d_call: TRBD1; clone_size: NA; v_call: TRBV7-2
cdr3_nt: TGTGCCAGTGGACAGAGCTCTGGAAGCACCATATATTTT; cdr3_aa: CASGQSSGSTIYF; j_call: TRBJ1-3; d_call: NA; clone_size: few; v_call: TRBV9
cdr3_nt: TGCGCCAGCAGAGATACTACAGGGGGCACCGGGGAGCTGTTTTTT; cdr3_aa: CASRDTTGGTGELFF; j_call: TRBJ2-2; d_call: TRBD1; clone_size: many; v_call: TRBV5-1
cdr3_nt: TGCAGTGCTAGCGAACGGGGACGGGGTTCCTCCTACGAGCAGTACTTC; cdr3_aa: CSASERGRGSSYEQYF; j_call: TRBJ2-7; d_call: NA; clone_size: many; v_call: TRBV20-1
cdr3_nt: TGTGCCAGCAGCCTAGCGGGAGCAAACTACAATGAGCAGTTCTTC; cdr3_aa: CASSLAGANYNEQFF; j_call: TRBJ2-1; d_call: TRBD2; clone_size: many; v_call: TRBV28
cdr3_nt: TGTGCCAGCAGCTTAGTGGTGAGAGGCCGCGCTAAGTATTTT; cdr3_aa: CASSLVVRGRAKYF; j_call: TRBJ2-3; d_call: NA; clone_size: NA; v_call: TRBV7-8
cdr3_nt: TGTGCCAGCGGCACTTACGAGCAGTACTTC; cdr3_aa: CASGTYEQYF; j_call: TRBJ2-7; d_call: NA; clone_size: many; v_call: TRBV11-2
cdr3_nt: TGTGCCAGCAGCGTAGCTACAGGGGGATCCGAGACCCAGTACTTC; cdr3_aa: CASSVATGGSETQYF; j_call: TRBJ2-5; d_call: TRBD1; clone_size: many; v_call: TRBV9
cdr3_nt: TGTGCCAGCAGCGCCTCGGCGGGAGGGAGGACCGGGGAGCTGTTTTTT; cdr3_aa: CASSASAGGRTGELFF; j_call: TRBJ2-2; d_call: TRBD2; clone_size: many; v_call: TRBV9
cdr3_nt: TGTGCCAGCAGTTTATCGGGGGGGACCGCAGATACGCAGTATTTT; cdr3_aa: CASSLSGGTADTQYF; j_call: TRBJ2-3; d_call: TRBD2; clone_size: many; v_call: TRBV12-3/TRBV12-4
cdr3_nt: TGTGCCAGCAGGCTCACAGGGGACCAAGAGACCCAGTACTTC; cdr3_aa: CASRLTGDQETQYF; j_call: TRBJ2-5; d_call: TRBD1; clone_size: NA; v_call: TRBV12-3/TRBV12-4
cdr3_nt: TGTGCCATCAGCGCCGGTGATGGAAACACCATATATTTT; cdr3_aa: CAISAGDGNTIYF; j_call: TRBJ1-3; d_call: NA; clone_size: few; v_call: TRBV10-3
cdr3_nt: TGCGCCAGCAGCTTGGCAGGGCGGAGCGACAATGAGCAGTTCTTC; cdr3_aa: CASSLAGRSDNEQFF; j_call: TRBJ2-1; d_call: NA; clone_size: many; v_call: TRBV5-1
cdr3_nt: TGTGCCAGCAGCTCCTCCCGGGTGTACAATGAGCAGTTCTTC; cdr3_aa: CASSSSRVYNEQFF; j_call: TRBJ2-1; d_call: NA; clone_size: many; v_call: TRBV7-2